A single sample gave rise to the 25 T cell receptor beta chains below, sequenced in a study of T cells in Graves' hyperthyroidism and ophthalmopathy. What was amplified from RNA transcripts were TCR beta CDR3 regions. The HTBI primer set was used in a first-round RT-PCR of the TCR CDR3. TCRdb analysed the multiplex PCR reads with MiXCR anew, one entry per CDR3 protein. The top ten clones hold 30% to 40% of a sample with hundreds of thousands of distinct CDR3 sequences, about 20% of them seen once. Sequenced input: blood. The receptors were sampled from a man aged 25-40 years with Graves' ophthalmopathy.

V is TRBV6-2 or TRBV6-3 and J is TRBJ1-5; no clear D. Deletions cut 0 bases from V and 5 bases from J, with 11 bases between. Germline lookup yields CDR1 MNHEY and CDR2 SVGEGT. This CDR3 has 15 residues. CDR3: CASSYSGRSYQPQHF. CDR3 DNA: TGTGCCAGCAGTTACTCGGGCAGGAGCTATCAGCCCCAGCATTTT.

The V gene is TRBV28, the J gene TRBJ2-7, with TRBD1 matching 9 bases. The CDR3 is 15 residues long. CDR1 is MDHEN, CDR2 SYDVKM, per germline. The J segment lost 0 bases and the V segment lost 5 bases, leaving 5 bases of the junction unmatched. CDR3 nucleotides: TGTGCCAGCAGTCTCACAGGGGGCACCTCCTACGAGCAGTACTTC. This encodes CASSLTGGTSYEQYF.

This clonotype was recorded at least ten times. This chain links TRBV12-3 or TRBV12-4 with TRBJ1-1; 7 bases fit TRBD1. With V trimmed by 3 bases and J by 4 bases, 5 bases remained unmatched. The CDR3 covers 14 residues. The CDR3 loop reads CASSLTGRVTEAFF. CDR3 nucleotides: TGTGCCAGCAGTTTGACAGGGAGGGTCACTGAAGCTTTCTTT.

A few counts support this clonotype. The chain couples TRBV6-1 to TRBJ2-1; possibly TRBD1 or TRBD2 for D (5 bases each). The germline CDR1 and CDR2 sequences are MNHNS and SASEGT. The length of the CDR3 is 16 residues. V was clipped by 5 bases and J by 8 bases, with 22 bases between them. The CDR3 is CASSPTSGQGVHEQFF. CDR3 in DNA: TGTGCCAGCAGTCCAACTTCGGGGCAGGGTGTACATGAGCAGTTCTTC.

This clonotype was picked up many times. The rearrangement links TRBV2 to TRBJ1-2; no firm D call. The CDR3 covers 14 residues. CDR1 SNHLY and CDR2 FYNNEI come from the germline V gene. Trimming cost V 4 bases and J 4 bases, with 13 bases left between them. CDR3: CASSARTVGYGYTF. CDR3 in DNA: TGTGCCAGCAGTGCCCGGACTGTTGGCTATGGCTACACCTTC.

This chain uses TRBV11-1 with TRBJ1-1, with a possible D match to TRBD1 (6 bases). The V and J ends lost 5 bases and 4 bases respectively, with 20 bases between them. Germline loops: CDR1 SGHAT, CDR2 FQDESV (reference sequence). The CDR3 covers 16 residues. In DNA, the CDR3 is TGTGCCAGCAGCCCGAGCCGGGGGGGCCTCCGCACTGAAGCTTTCTTT. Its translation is CASSPSRGGLRTEAFF.

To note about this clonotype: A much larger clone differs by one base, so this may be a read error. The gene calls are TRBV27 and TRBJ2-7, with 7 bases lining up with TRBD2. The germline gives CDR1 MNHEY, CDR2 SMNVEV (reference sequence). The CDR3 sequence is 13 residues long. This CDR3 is CASMQWGDYGQYF. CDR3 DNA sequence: TGTGCCAGCATGCAGTGGGGGGACTACGGGCAGTACTTC.

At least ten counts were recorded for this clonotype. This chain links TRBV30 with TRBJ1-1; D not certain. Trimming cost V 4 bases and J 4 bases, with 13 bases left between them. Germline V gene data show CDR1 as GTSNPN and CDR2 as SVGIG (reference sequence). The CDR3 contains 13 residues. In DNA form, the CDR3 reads TGTGCCTGGAAACGTCAGACGAGCACTGAAGCTTTCTTT. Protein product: CAWKRQTSTEAFF.

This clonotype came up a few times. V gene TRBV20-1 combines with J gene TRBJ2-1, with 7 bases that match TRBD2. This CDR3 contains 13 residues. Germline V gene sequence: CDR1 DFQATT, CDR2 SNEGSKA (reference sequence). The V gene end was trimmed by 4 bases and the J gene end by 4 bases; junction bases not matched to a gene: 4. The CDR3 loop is CSATSGLYNEQFF. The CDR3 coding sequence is TGCAGTGCTACTAGCGGCTTATACAATGAGCAGTTCTTC.

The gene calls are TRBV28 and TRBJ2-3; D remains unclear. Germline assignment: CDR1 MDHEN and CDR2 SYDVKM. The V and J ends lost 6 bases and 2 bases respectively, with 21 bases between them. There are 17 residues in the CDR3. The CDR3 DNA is TGTGCCAGCAGCACCCGCACCGGACGGAGTCCCACAGATACGCAGTATTTT. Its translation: CASSTRTGRSPTDTQYF.

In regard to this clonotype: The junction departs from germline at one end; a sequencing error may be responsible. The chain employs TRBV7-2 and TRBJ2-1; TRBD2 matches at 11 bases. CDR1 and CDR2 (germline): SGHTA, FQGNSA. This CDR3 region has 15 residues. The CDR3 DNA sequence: TGTGCCGGCAGCTTTCTAGCGGGAGGTGGCAATGAGCAGTTCTTC. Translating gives CAGSFLAGGGNEQFF.

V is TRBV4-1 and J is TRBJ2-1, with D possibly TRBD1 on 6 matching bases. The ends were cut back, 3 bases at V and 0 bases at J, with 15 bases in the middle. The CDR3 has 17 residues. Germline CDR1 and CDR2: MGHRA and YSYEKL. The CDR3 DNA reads TGCGCCAGCAGCCAGGACATCGGGACAATCTCCTACAATGAGCAGTTCTTC. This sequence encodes CASSQDIGTISYNEQFF.

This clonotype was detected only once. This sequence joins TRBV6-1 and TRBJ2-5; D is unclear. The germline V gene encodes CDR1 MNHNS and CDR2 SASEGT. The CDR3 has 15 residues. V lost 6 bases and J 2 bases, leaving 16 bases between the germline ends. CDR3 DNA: TGTGCCAGCAGCCCCGCCCCCTTAATTCAAGAGACCCAGTACTTC. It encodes CASSPAPLIQETQYF.

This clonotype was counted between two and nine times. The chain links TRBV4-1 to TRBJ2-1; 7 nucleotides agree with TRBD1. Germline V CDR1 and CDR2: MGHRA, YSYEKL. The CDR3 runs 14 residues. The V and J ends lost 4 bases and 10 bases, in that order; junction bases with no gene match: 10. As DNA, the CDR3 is TGCGCCAGCAGCCTTCCGCGGACAGGCTCCGAGCAGTTCTTC. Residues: CASSLPRTGSEQFF.

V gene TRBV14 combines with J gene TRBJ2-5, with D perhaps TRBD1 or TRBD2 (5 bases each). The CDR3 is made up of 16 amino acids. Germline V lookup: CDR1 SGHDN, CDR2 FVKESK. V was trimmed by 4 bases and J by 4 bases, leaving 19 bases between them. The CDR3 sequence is CASSLEKGRVGETQYF. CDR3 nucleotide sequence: TGTGCCAGCAGCCTCGAGAAGGGGCGGGTTGGAGAGACCCAGTACTTC.

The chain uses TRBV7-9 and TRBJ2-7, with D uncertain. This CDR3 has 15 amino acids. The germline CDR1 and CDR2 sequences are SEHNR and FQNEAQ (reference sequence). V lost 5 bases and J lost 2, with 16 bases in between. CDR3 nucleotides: TGTGCCAGCAGCCATTCAGGCCGCCATACCTACGAGCAGTACTTC. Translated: CASSHSGRHTYEQYF.

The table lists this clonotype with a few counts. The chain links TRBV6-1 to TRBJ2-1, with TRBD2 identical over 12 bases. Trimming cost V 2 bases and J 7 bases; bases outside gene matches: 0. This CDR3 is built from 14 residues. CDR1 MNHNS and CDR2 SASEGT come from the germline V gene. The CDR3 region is CASSELAGGNEQFF. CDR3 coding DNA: TGTGCCAGCAGTGAACTAGCGGGAGGGAATGAGCAGTTCTTC.

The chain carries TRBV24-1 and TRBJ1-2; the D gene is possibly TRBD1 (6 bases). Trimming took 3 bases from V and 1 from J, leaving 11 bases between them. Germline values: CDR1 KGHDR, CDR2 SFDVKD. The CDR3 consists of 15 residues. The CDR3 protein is CATSDRRGFNYGYTF. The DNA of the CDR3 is TGTGCCACCAGTGATCGCAGGGGCTTTAACTATGGCTACACCTTC.

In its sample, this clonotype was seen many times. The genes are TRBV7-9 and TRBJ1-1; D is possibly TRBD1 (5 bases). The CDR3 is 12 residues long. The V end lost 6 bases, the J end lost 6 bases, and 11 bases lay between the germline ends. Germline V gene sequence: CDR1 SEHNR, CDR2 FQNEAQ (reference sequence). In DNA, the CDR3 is TGTGCCAGCAGATACGGGGGGTCTGAAGCTTTCTTT. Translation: CASRYGGSEAFF.

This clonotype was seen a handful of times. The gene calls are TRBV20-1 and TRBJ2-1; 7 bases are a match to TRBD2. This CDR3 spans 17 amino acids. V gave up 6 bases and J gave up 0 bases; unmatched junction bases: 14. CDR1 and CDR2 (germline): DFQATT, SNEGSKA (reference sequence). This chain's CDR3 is CSAKHAKERGSYNEQFF. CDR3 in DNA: TGCAGTGCCAAGCATGCGAAGGAGCGGGGCTCCTACAATGAGCAGTTCTTC.

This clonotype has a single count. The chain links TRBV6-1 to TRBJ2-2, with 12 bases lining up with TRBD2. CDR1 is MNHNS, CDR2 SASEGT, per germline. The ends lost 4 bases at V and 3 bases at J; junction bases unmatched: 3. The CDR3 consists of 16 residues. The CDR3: CASSGTSGRYTGELFF. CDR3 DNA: TGTGCCAGCAGTGGAACTAGCGGGAGGTACACCGGGGAGCTGTTTTTT.

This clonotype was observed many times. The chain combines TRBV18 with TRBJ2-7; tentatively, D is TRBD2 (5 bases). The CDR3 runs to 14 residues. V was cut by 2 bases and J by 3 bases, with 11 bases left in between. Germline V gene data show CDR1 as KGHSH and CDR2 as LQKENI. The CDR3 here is CASSPVVAGYEQYF. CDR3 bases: TGTGCCAGCTCACCAGTGGTTGCGGGCTACGAGCAGTACTTC.

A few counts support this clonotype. In nucleotides, the CDR3 is TGCGCCAGCAGCCAAGAGGTCGGCGGTAAAGAGACCCAGTACTTC. It encodes CASSQEVGGKETQYF. The chain employs TRBV4-3 and TRBJ2-5; D is uncertain. The germline V gene encodes CDR1 LGHNA and CDR2 YSLEER. V gave up 0 bases and J gave up 3 bases, with 11 bases separating them. The CDR3 runs to 15 residues.

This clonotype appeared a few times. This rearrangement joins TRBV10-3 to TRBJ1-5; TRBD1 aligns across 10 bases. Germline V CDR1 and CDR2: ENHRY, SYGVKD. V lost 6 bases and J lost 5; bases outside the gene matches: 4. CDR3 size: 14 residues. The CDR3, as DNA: TGTGCCATCAGCTCGGGACAGGGGTATCAGCCCCAGCATTTT. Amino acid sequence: CAISSGQGYQPQHF.

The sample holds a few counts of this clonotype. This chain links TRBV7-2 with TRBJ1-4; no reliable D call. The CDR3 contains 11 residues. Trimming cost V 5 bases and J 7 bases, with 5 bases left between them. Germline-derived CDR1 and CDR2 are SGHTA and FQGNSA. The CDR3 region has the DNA TGTGCCAGCAGCGCGTCTGAAAAACTGTTTTTT. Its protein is CASSASEKLFF.